This TCR beta chain comes out of a study of blood T cells in healthy people across ages (dated by TCRdb to between 2014 and 2017). Regarding the complete study: In model experiments, roughly one uniquely barcoded TCR beta cDNA molecule per two T cells was captured by template switching. Two additional independent replicas of 1 million unique cDNA reads from the same blood draw were analyzed for two donors (one aged 18 to 30 and one aged 80 or older). To track age-related changes in TCR beta repertoire diversity, the study relied on deep sequencing normalized with unique cDNA molecular identifiers. To avoid experimental bias, donors of different ages were distributed randomly across sequencing lanes. The donors were split into four age groups: young (average 16 years), middle-aged (around 40), aged (approximately 60) and long-lived (roughly 88). Broad study findings and their caveats: There was a strong correlation between observed TCR beta diversity and the percentage of naive T cells measured by flow cytometry. Observed TCR beta diversity per million T cells fell roughly linearly with age, and a significant reduction was already apparent by age roughly 41. Total diversity estimates from one million sequenced T cells were considered lower bounds and underestimates. Because profiling used bulk unsorted PBMCs, naive and antigen-experienced compartments could not be compared conclusively. Compared with the aged group, the long-lived group had more naive CD4+ T cells, fewer expanded clones and increased TCR diversity, suggesting age selection. Donor CMV infection status was unknown, potentially confounding age-related changes in expanded clonotypes.

In the case of this clonotype: Its antigen remains unidentified. No much larger clone is present one base from it, and per-base qualities are unavailable.

The donors were roughly 40 Caucasian individuals from Russia, aged about 6 to 100 years, who were systemically healthy. About 10 milliliters of peripheral blood were drawn from each donor into EDTA-treated Vacutainer tubes. Ficoll-Paque density-gradient centrifugation was used to isolate PBMCs, with at least 6.5 million per sample. Total RNA, at least 6 micrograms per sample, was extracted from PBMCs with Trizol reagent. Naive CD45RAhigh/CD27high T cell percentages were measured by flow cytometry on a PBMC aliquot from every donor. CDR1 MNHEY and CDR2 SVGAGI were looked up in the germline V gene. V is clipped by 4 bases and J by 2 bases, and the sequence between their germline boundaries is 17 bases long. The CDR3 starts with the cysteine, ends with the phenylalanine, and has 16 residues. CDR3 DNA only is kept here, 48 bases in frame from base 1. The method was 5' RACE. Sequencing was carried out with an Illumina HiSeq 2500. The second PCR ran for roughly 7 to 12 cycles and used a J-beta primer mix along with a sample-barcoded 5' primer. A unique molecular identifier was introduced onto each TCR beta cDNA molecule by a template-switch 5' adaptor carrying 12 random nucleotides. At least 3 million CDR3-containing paired-end reads were obtained from each sample. The Mint cDNA synthesis kit, primed by a TRBC-specific oligonucleotide, was used to synthesize first-strand cDNA from all RNA. Following uracil-DNA glycosylase treatment, all cDNA underwent a first 18-cycle PCR with the universal primers M1SS and BC2_uni_R. The published analysis was carried out like this. For normalization, 1 million high-quality reads, each with a distinct molecular identifier, were randomly selected from each sample. Reads sharing molecular identifiers were discarded rather than binned into consensus sequences. MiTCR, set to a Q25 quality threshold and the strictest error-elimination algorithm, was used for CDR3 identification, clonotype clustering and error correction. A nonparametric unseen species model with Euler transformation was used to estimate a lower bound on total TCR beta diversity. TCRdb reanalyzed the raw reads on its own, using fastp at Q25 for trimming and MiXCR for clone calling, and kept in-frame beta chains. Each entry merges the rows of one CDR3 protein and shows their most common DNA and genes. The V and J calls reflect TCRdb's pipeline rather than the authors' work. For this sample there are roughly 680,000 distinct CDR3 sequences; approximately 52% appear just once. Of the sample, approximately 15% falls within the top ten clones.

Sequencing input: blood. The chain is made from TRBV6-5 and TRBJ1-2, and possibly TRBD1, on 5 matching bases. The clonotype was recovered from a woman aged 80 or over in good health. The CDR3 loop reads CASSSDGHEGNYGYTF. The nucleotide sequence is TGTGCCAGCAGTTCCGACGGACACGAAGGGAACTATGGCTACACCTTC.